The 16 T cell receptor beta chains listed next were all sequenced from one sample in a study of neurological immune-mediated disorders. Time point described: longitudinal time-point 2. TCRdb processed the 5' RACE reads anew with MiXCR; each CDR3 protein has one entry. The sample shows roughly 60,000 distinct CDR3 sequences, roughly 9.8% of them seen only once. The sample consisted of PBMCs. Receptor source: a man aged 25-40 years in good health.

The sample holds many counts of this clonotype. This chain links TRBV5-1 with TRBJ2-7, with 9 bases matching TRBD1. The length of the CDR3 is 14 residues. Germline CDR1 SGHRS, CDR2 YFSETQ. Losses at the gene ends were 5 bases for V and 7 bases for J; bases not matched to a gene: 10. The CDR3 loop is CASRSGTGPPEQYF. The CDR3 DNA sequence: TGCGCCAGCAGGTCCGGGACAGGGCCTCCGGAGCAGTACTTC. Full variable domain (missing parts from reference TRBV5-1 and TRBJ2-7): KAGVTQTPRYLIKTRGQQVTLSCSPISGHRSVSWYQQTPGQGLQFLFEYFSETQRNKGNFPGRFSGRQFSNSRSEMNVSTLELGDSALYLCASRSGTGPPEQYFGPGTRLTVT.

This clonotype was found many times. The rearrangement uses TRBV6-5 and TRBJ1-2; D call uncertain. CDR3 size: 14 residues. The V end lost 8 bases, the J end lost 4 bases, and 17 bases lay between the germline ends. Germline assignment: CDR1 MNHEY and CDR2 SVGAGI. This chain's CDR3 is CASYSGESPYGYTF. In DNA form, the CDR3 reads TGTGCCAGCTACAGTGGGGAATCCCCCTATGGCTACACCTTC.

This clonotype was observed at least ten times. At one end, the junction sequence differs from germline, possibly due to a read error. This rearrangement joins TRBV6-4 to TRBJ2-1; D possibly matches TRBD1 or TRBD2 (5 bases each). The CDR3 sequence is 13 residues long. Per the germline V gene, CDR1 is MRHNA and CDR2 is SNTAGT. Here the CDR3 reads CASSVGDHNEQFF. The CDR3 coding sequence is TGTGCCAGTAGTGTGGGGGACCACAATGAGCAGTTCTTC.

The sample holds many counts of this clonotype. This chain joins TRBV5-1 and TRBJ2-1; 8 positions match TRBD2. V shed 0 bases and J 8 bases; nucleotides not matched to a gene: 7. CDR1 and CDR2 from the germline V gene are SGHRS and YFSETQ. This CDR3 region has 15 residues. The CDR3 DNA is TGCGCCAGCAGCTTGGGTAGCGGGAATATCTATGAGCAGTTCTTC. This gives the protein CASSLGSGNIYEQFF.

Many counts were recorded for this clonotype. This chain uses TRBV24-1 with TRBJ2-7, with 8 bases identical to TRBD1. Germline CDR1 is KGHDR and CDR2 is SFDVKD. CDR3 length: 15 amino acids. The V gene end was trimmed by 4 bases and the J gene end by 2 bases; junction bases not matched to a gene: 6. The CDR3 loop reads CATSETGTGTYEQYF. The CDR3 nucleotides are TGTGCCACCAGTGAAACCGGGACAGGCACCTACGAGCAGTACTTC.

This clonotype was detected ten times or more. The CDR3 sequence is CASSLLAGVSSYEQYF. The DNA for the CDR3 is TGCGCCAGCAGCTTGCTAGCGGGGGTCAGCTCCTACGAGCAGTACTTC. The chain employs TRBV5-1 and TRBJ2-7; 10 bases are shared with TRBD2. Per the germline V gene, CDR1 is SGHRS and CDR2 is YFSETQ. V lost 1 base to trimming and J lost 0 bases; unmatched junction nucleotides: 4. CDR3 size: 16 residues. The variable domain in full, with the rest retrieved from reference TRBV5-1 and TRBJ2-7, is KAGVTQTPRYLIKTRGQQVTLSCSPISGHRSVSWYQQTPGQGLQFLFEYFSETQRNKGNFPGRFSGRQFSNSRSEMNVSTLELGDSALYLCASSLLAGVSSYEQYFGPGTRLTVT.

This clonotype was observed many times. This sequence joins TRBV5-1 and TRBJ2-7, with D hard to call. Germline loops: CDR1 SGHRS, CDR2 YFSETQ. V was clipped by 4 bases and J by 5 bases, with 13 bases between them. The CDR3 consists of 13 residues. In DNA, the CDR3 is TGCGCCAGCAGCCTTTCTGTCCTCGACGAGCAGTACTTC. It translates to CASSLSVLDEQYF.

This chain joins TRBV6-5 and TRBJ1-1; D unresolved. Trimming removed 3 bases at V and 1 base at J, with 9 bases between. The CDR3 is 14 residues long. CDR1 and CDR2 (germline): MNHEY, SVGAGI. The CDR3, as DNA: TGTGCCAGCAGTTATAATGGGAGGAACACTGAAGCTTTCTTT. Amino acids: CASSYNGRNTEAFF.

This clonotype was picked up many times. The chain employs TRBV7-8 and TRBJ2-2; TRBD1 matches 8 bases. Germline assignment: CDR1 SGHVS and CDR2 FQNEAQ. V lost 6 bases to trimming and J lost 8 bases; unmatched junction nucleotides: 14. The CDR3 consists of 16 residues. The CDR3: CASSLGGTGGKGELFF. For the CDR3, the DNA is TGTGCCAGCAGTCTAGGGGGGACAGGAGGGAAGGGGGAGCTGTTTTTT.

This clonotype appeared a few times. CDR3 region: CASSPWAGNTGELFF. DNA of the CDR3: TGTGCCAGCAGCCCTTGGGCCGGGAACACCGGGGAGCTGTTTTTT. The rearrangement uses TRBV7-6 and TRBJ2-2; unclear D gene. This CDR3 has 15 amino acids. Germline-derived CDR1 and CDR2 are SGHVS and FNYEAQ. Trimming took off 5 bases at V and 1 base at J, with 11 bases between the two ends.

This clonotype has a count of ten or more. The V call is TRBV20-1, the J call TRBJ1-4, with D tentatively TRBD1 (6 bases). The CDR3 has 16 amino acids. In germline, CDR1 is DFQATT, CDR2 SNEGSKA (reference sequence). The ends were cut back, 0 bases at V and 0 bases at J, with 11 bases in the middle. CDR3 DNA sequence: TGCAGTGCTAGAGATCAGGGGCCATCAACTAATGAAAAACTGTTTTTT. Protein sequence: CSARDQGPSTNEKLFF.

The chain couples TRBV12-3 or TRBV12-4 to TRBJ2-5, with TRBD1 identical over 7 bases. This CDR3 spans 17 amino acids. Trimming took 4 bases from V and 1 from J; bases not matched to a gene: 12. The chain's CDR3 is CASSWGKGAPFQETQYF. The CDR3 DNA reads as TGTGCCAGCAGTTGGGGGAAGGGGGCGCCGTTCCAAGAGACCCAGTACTTC.

This clonotype occurred many times. V usage is TRBV20-1 and J usage is TRBJ1-1; 7 bases are a match to TRBD1. Germline CDR1 and CDR2: DFQATT and SNEGSKA (reference sequence). This CDR3 comprises 15 residues. Trimming took 1 base from V and 0 from J; bases not matched to a gene: 5. The CDR3 DNA reads TGCAGTGCTAGAGGGGACAGCAAGATGAACACTGAAGCTTTCTTT. This translates into CSARGDSKMNTEAFF.

This clonotype was observed at least ten times. This chain joins TRBV20-1 and TRBJ2-2, with 12 bases that match TRBD2. V lost 4 bases and J lost 3; bases outside the gene matches: 6. Germline CDR1 reads DFQATT; CDR2 reads SNEGSKA (reference sequence). This CDR3 has 16 residues. This CDR3 reads CSAKESSGRDTGELFF. The CDR3 nucleotides are TGCAGTGCTAAGGAATCTAGCGGGAGGGACACCGGGGAGCTGTTTTTT.

This clonotype was seen ten or more times. The J gene is TRBJ1-6, the V gene TRBV12-3 or TRBV12-4; unclear D gene. V gave up 5 bases and J gave up 6 bases, with 14 bases separating them. This CDR3 has 15 residues. CDR3 sequence reads: CASSRRDFINSPLHF. CDR3 DNA: TGTGCCAGCAGTCGAAGAGATTTTATTAATTCACCCCTCCACTTT.

At least ten counts were recorded for this clonotype. The V call is TRBV10-3, the J call TRBJ2-1; TRBD2 matches at 8 bases. The CDR3 extends over 16 amino acids. V trimming: 1 base; J trimming: 1 base; junction bases outside the gene matches: 3. Germline CDR1 reads ENHRY; CDR2 reads SYGVKD. CDR3 in amino acids: CAISEWAGGSYNEQFF. The CDR3 DNA reads as TGTGCCATCAGTGAGTGGGCGGGAGGATCCTACAATGAGCAGTTCTTC.